Included here is one TCR beta chain sequence, with context. Its antigen is not identified. The source of the sample is a study of T cells in Graves' hyperthyroidism and ophthalmopathy. General observations from the study: Ophthalmopathy was predicted by the model a median of roughly 6 months ahead of onset.

The CDR3 covers 17 residues. V lost 6 bases to trimming and J lost 0 bases, with 20 bases between them. TCR beta CDR3 regions were amplified from RNA transcripts. The TCR CDR3 was amplified in a first-round RT-PCR using the HTBI primer set. TCRdb recomputed calls from the multiplex PCR reads with MiXCR, one row per CDR3 protein. The data hold around 600,000 distinct CDR3 sequences, with less than 45% observed a single time. The receptor's source is an adult man with Graves' disease, either hyperthyroidism or ophthalmopathy (not recorded which). The sequenced sample was peripheral blood or thyroid tissue (not recorded which). The chain carries TRBV12-3 or TRBV12-4 and TRBJ1-2, with D hard to call. The CDR3 region is CASSIIPWTATNYGYTF. CDR3 DNA: TGTGCCAGCAGCATTATCCCCTGGACCGCGACTAACTATGGCTACACCTTC.